One and the same sample provided the 10 T cell receptor beta chains below, sequenced in a study of shared clonotypes between healthy human individuals. Assay: immunoSEQ multiplex PCR; the TCRdb copy retains only in-frame clones and omits some. Of about 490,000 clones listed, roughly four fifths are singletons. Sequenced sample: PBMCs. All receptors derive from a woman aged 40 to 50 in good health. Some clones in this sample may be carry-over from other donors' samples.

This clone was picked up one time. The junction shows a germline mismatch at one end, possibly a read error. The chain employs TRBV7-9 and TRBJ1-4; D uncertain. The germline V gene encodes CDR1 SEHNR and CDR2 FQNEAQ (reference sequence). The length of the CDR3 is 13 residues. CDR3 protein: CASSQDSGEKLFF. The CDR3 DNA reads as TGCGCCAGCAGCCAAGATAGTGGTGAAAAACTGTTTTTT.

The chain is built from TRBV5-6 and TRBJ2-3, with unresolved D. The CDR3 is 13 residues long. Germline V gives CDR1 SGHDT, CDR2 YYEEEE. V dropped 1 base and J dropped 2 bases, with 5 bases sitting between them. CDR3 DNA: TGTGCCAGCAGCTTGTTAGCCACAGATACGCAGTATTTT. It codes for CASSLLATDTQYF.

This clone came up a few times. J is TRBJ1-4 and V is TRBV10-2, with D tentatively TRBD1 (5 bases). The V end was cut by 0 bases, the J end by 8 bases, with 10 bases between. This CDR3 region has 14 residues. Looked up from germline, CDR1 is WSHSY and CDR2 is SAAADI. The CDR3 here is CASSESQGTEKLFF. CDR3 in DNA: TGCGCCAGCAGTGAGTCCCAGGGAACCGAAAAACTGTTTTTT.

The chain is built from TRBV5-1 and TRBJ1-3; the D is unclear. With 7 bases removed from V and 2 bases from J, the gap between germline ends came to 10 bases. Germline V gives CDR1 SGHRS, CDR2 YFSETQ. The CDR3 length is 13 residues. CDR3 residues: CASQTDPGNTIYF. For the CDR3, the DNA is TGCGCCAGCCAGACGGACCCTGGAAACACCATATATTTT.

This chain joins TRBV11-1 and TRBJ2-7, with a weak D call TRBD2 (6 bases). The CDR3 runs to 15 residues. Germline V gene data show CDR1 as SGHAT and CDR2 as FQDESV (reference sequence). Trimming stripped 2 bases from V and 4 bases from J, with 15 bases between. This chain's CDR3 is CASSLWGSGDYEQYF. The CDR3 nucleotides read TGTGCCAGCAGCTTATGGGGTTCGGGAGATTACGAGCAGTACTTC. Supplemented by reference TRBV11-1 and TRBJ2-7, the full variable domain reads EAEVAQSPRYKITEKSQAVAFWCDPISGHATLYWYRQILGQGPELLVQFQDESVVDDSQLPKDRFSAERLKGVDSTLKIQPAELGDSAMYLCASSLWGSGDYEQYFGPGTRLTVT.

This chain links TRBV11-2 with TRBJ2-3; D might be TRBD1 (5 bases). Deletions cut 5 bases from V and 0 bases from J, with 12 bases between. The CDR3 length is 15 residues. The V gene's germline CDR1 is SGHAT and CDR2 FQNNGV. The CDR3: CASSHWGPSTDTQYF. CDR3 bases: TGTGCCAGCAGCCACTGGGGCCCTAGCACAGATACGCAGTATTTT.

This clone occurred once. Just one base apart from a much larger clone, this may be a read error. The same CDR3 arises from other DNA sequences in this sample as well. The J gene is TRBJ2-2, the V gene TRBV16; 7 positions match TRBD2. Germline lookup yields CDR1 KGHSY and CDR2 FQNENV. This CDR3 region has 14 residues. DNA for the CDR3: TGTGCCAGCAGCCTACTAGCGAGCACCGGGGAGCTGTTCTTT. Amino acids: CASSLLASTGELFF.

This clone was picked up many times. The V gene is TRBV29-1, the J gene TRBJ2-5, with D tentatively TRBD2 (5 bases). V was trimmed by 3 bases and J by 0 bases, leaving 11 bases between them. The CDR3 has 14 amino acids. Germline CDR1 and CDR2: SQVTM and ANQGSEA. The CDR3 DNA sequence: TGCAGCGTTGATAGAAACGGGAACCAAGAGACCCAGTACTTC. Its protein product is CSVDRNGNQETQYF. Drawing the rest from reference TRBV29-1 and TRBJ2-5, the complete variable domain is SAVISQKPSRDICQRGTSLTIQCQVDSQVTMMFWYRQQPGQSLTLIATANQGSEATYESGFVIDKFPISRPNLTFSTLTVSNMSPEDSSIYLCSVDRNGNQETQYFGPGTRLLVL.

Regarding this clone: The likely explanation is a read error, given a far larger clone one base away. The rearrangement links TRBV28 to TRBJ2-1, with 7 bases aligning to TRBD2. There are 14 residues in the CDR3. Germline assignment: CDR1 MDHEN and CDR2 SYDVKM. The V gene end was trimmed by 4 bases and the J gene end by 6 bases; junction bases not matched to a gene: 6. This CDR3 reads CASSSTGGANEQFF. Written as DNA, the CDR3 is TGTGCCAGCAGTTCGACGGGAGGTGCCAATGAGCAGTTCTTC. Combining the CDR3 with reference TRBV28 and TRBJ2-1 gives the whole variable domain DVKVTQSSRYLVKRTGEKVFLECVQDMDHENMFWYRQDPGLGLRLIYFSYDVKMKEKGDIPEGYSVSREKKERFSLILESASTNQTSMYLCASSSTGGANEQFFGPGTRLTVL.

The rearrangement joins TRBV29-1 to TRBJ2-7; no clear D. V was shortened by 4 bases and J by 2 bases, with 18 bases between the two germline ends. CDR3 size: 15 residues. Looked up from germline, CDR1 is SQVTM and CDR2 is ANQGSEA. CDR3 loop: CSVAGDGRGAYEQYF. CDR3 bases: TGCAGCGTTGCTGGGGATGGGCGAGGAGCCTACGAGCAGTACTTC.